Below, 27 T cell receptor beta chains from the same sample are listed, as sequenced in a study of sequential checkpoint blockade in melanoma. As to treatment: randomized to nivolumab then ipilimumab (arm A) or the reverse (arm B). Using immunoSEQ multiplex PCR, the repertoire was profiled, and TCRdb retains in-frame clones only, with some absent. This table has 35,000 to 40,000 clones, under 35% appearing once. The sequencing here drew on tumor tissue (inferred from file names), taken from a patient given nivolumab and ipilimumab in sequence. The receptors were sampled from a human donor with melanoma.

In this sample, this clone turned up a few times. The genes are TRBV18 and TRBJ1-1; D is ambiguous. The germline CDR1 and CDR2 sequences are KGHSH and LQKENI. The CDR3 contains 15 residues. Trimming cost V 2 bases and J 0 bases, with 10 bases left between them. The CDR3, as DNA: TGTGCCAGCTCACCAGGTTCAGGATTGAACACTGAAGCTTTCTTT. Translating gives CASSPGSGLNTEAFF.

The chain joins TRBV30 to TRBJ2-5; 9 bases match TRBD2. After removal of 8 bases from V and 4 bases from J, the junction contained 8 bases not matched to a gene. Germline assignment: CDR1 GTSNPN and CDR2 SVGIG (reference sequence). This CDR3 comprises 13 residues. CDR3 residues: CAAAAGGGETQYF. The CDR3 DNA reads TGTGCCGCCGCAGCGGGGGGCGGAGAGACCCAGTACTTC.

This chain connects TRBV18 to TRBJ2-5, with 7 positions matching TRBD1. The CDR3 has 14 residues. V lost 6 bases and J lost 5; bases outside the gene matches: 9. CDR1 and CDR2 (germline): KGHSH, LQKENI. The CDR3 spells CASSFDREWETQYF. Here the CDR3 DNA reads TGTGCCAGCTCGTTCGACAGGGAGTGGGAGACCCAGTACTTC. Full variable domain (outside the CDR3, taken from reference TRBV18 and TRBJ2-5): NAGVMQNPRHLVRRRGQEARLRCSPMKGHSHVYWYRQLPEEGLKFMVYLQKENIIDESGMPKERFSAEFPKEGPSILRIQQVVRGDSAAYFCASSFDREWETQYFGPGTRLLVL.

The chain carries TRBV30 and TRBJ1-2; D remains ambiguous. CDR1 is GTSNPN and CDR2 is SVGIG in the germline V gene (reference sequence). Trimming left V 1 base short and J 3 bases short, with 9 bases between. The CDR3 has 13 amino acids. CDR3 coding DNA: TGTGCCTGGAGTGGTCTGTTGGACTATGGCTACACCTTC. It is translated as CAWSGLLDYGYTF.

A few counts support this clone. The chain links TRBV6-8 to TRBJ1-3; D gene uncertain. Germline assignment: CDR1 MNHGY and CDR2 SAAAGT. The CDR3 covers 17 residues. Trimming cost V 0 bases and J 2 bases, with 14 bases left between them. The CDR3 coding sequence is TGTGCCAGCAGTTACTCGAATAGACCGGGAGCTGGAAACACCATATATTTT. Amino acid sequence: CASSYSNRPGAGNTIYF.

This clone was detected only a few times. This sequence joins TRBV6-4 and TRBJ2-7, with 9 positions matching TRBD1. J gave up 7 bases and V 5 bases, and 12 bases lay outside the gene matches. Germline lookup yields CDR1 MRHNA and CDR2 SNTAGT. The CDR3 totals 15 residues. The CDR3: CASSYEGQGRKEQYF. The CDR3 coding sequence is TGTGCCAGCAGTTACGAGGGACAGGGTCGGAAAGAGCAGTACTTC.

This chain uses TRBV11-3 with TRBJ2-3; 9 bases map to TRBD2. CDR1 and CDR2 (germline): SGHNT, YENEEA. Unmatched junction bases numbered 7, after V lost 1 base and J lost 5 bases. The CDR3 has 16 amino acids. CDR3 region: CASSLGGSGGGDTQYF. The CDR3 nucleotides are TGTGCCAGCAGCTTAGGGGGTAGCGGGGGAGGAGATACGCAGTATTTT.

The gene calls are TRBV9 and TRBJ2-3; 9 bases line up with TRBD2. V lost 0 bases, J lost 4 bases, and 9 bases stayed unmatched. Germline V gives CDR1 SGDLS, CDR2 YYNGEE. The CDR3 is made up of 17 amino acids. CDR3 sequence (DNA): TGTGCCAGCAGCGTAGTGTCCCTAGCGGGATTGGCAGATACGCAGTATTTT. Protein product: CASSVVSLAGLADTQYF.

The table lists this clone with a few counts. J is TRBJ1-1 and V is TRBV6-8; 7 bases agree with TRBD1. The CDR3 sequence is 13 residues long. V shed 4 bases, J shed 3 bases, and the junction held 2 bases outside the gene matches. Germline V gives CDR1 MNHGY, CDR2 SAAAGT. The chain's CDR3 is CASSSRGDTEAFF. In nucleotides, the CDR3 is TGTGCCAGCAGTTCCAGGGGGGACACTGAAGCTTTCTTT.

This clone came up a few times. The chain uses TRBV2 and TRBJ1-5, with 10 bases aligning to TRBD1. CDR1 is SNHLY and CDR2 is FYNNEI in the germline V gene. The CDR3 loop spans 15 amino acids. With V trimmed by 5 bases and J by 3 bases, 4 bases remained unmatched. The CDR3 reads CASSLDRGSNQPQHF. CDR3 nucleotide sequence: TGTGCCAGCAGTTTGGACAGGGGGTCCAATCAGCCCCAGCATTTT.

This clone appeared a few times. The rearrangement links TRBV29-1 to TRBJ1-1; tentatively, D is TRBD1 (6 bases). Germline lookup yields CDR1 SQVTM and CDR2 ANQGSEA. The CDR3 has 12 amino acids. Between the trimmed V and J ends, which lost 8 bases and 10 bases, there was a span of 20 bases. Written as DNA, the CDR3 is TGCAGCTCGGAGACAGGTTCGGTTTCAGCTTTCTTT. Amino acid sequence: CSSETGSVSAFF.

This chain joins TRBV30 and TRBJ1-2; D is undetermined. Germline CDR1 reads GTSNPN; CDR2 reads SVGIG (reference sequence). The V and J ends lost 2 bases and 8 bases respectively, with 15 bases between them. This CDR3 has 13 amino acids. The DNA of the CDR3 is TGTGCCTGGAGTCTAGTGGGTTCTTGGGGCTACACCTTC. Translating it yields CAWSLVGSWGYTF. The variable domain in full, completed from reference TRBV30 and TRBJ1-2, reads SQTIHQWPATLVQPVGSPLSLECTVEGTSNPNLYWYRQAAGRGLQLLFYSVGIGQISSEVPQNLSASRPQDRQFILSSKKLLLSDSGFYLCAWSLVGSWGYTFGSGTRLTVV.

This clone was recorded many times. This rearrangement joins TRBV11-3 to TRBJ2-5; 8 bases agree with TRBD2. The CDR3 runs to 15 residues. Germline values: CDR1 SGHNT, CDR2 YENEEA. The V gene end was trimmed by 4 bases and the J gene end by 0 bases; junction bases not matched to a gene: 4. CDR3 region: CASSSSGGYQETQYF. The CDR3 bases are TGTGCCAGCAGCTCCTCGGGGGGGTACCAAGAGACCCAGTACTTC. Together with reference TRBV11-3 and TRBJ2-5, the CDR3 gives the full variable domain: EAGVVQSPRYKIIEKKQPVAFWCNPISGHNTLYWYLQNLGQGPELLIRYENEEAVDDSQLPKDRFSAERLKGVDSTLKIQPAELGDSAVYLCASSSSGGYQETQYFGPGTRLLVL.

This clone has only a few counts. The V call is TRBV6-8, the J call TRBJ1-1, with TRBD1 matching 8 bases. The CDR3 covers 13 residues. The V and J ends lost 2 bases and 11 bases, in that order; junction bases with no gene match: 7. The V gene's germline CDR1 is MNHGY and CDR2 SAAAGT. This CDR3 reads CASSYPGQGTAFF. CDR3 nucleotides: TGTGCCAGCAGTTACCCCGGACAGGGAACCGCTTTCTTT.

The sample holds a few counts of this clone. CDR3 in amino acids: CASSTTRGPGNIQYF. The CDR3 DNA reads TGTGCCAGCAGCACAACCCGGGGGCCAGGGAACATTCAGTACTTC. V and J are TRBV11-3 and TRBJ2-4, with D possibly being TRBD1 or TRBD2 (6 bases each). Trimming removed 5 bases at V and 7 bases at J, with 18 bases between. The length of the CDR3 is 15 residues. The germline V gene has CDR1 SGHNT and CDR2 YENEEA.

The genes are TRBV7-1 and TRBJ2-7; perhaps TRBD1 as D (5 bases). TRBV7-1 is flagged as an ORF with uncertain function. The CDR3 sequence is 13 residues long. V was clipped by 4 bases and J by 5 bases, with 12 bases between them. Written as DNA, the CDR3 is TGTGCCAGCAGCTTAGGGGTGGAGCACGAGCAGTACTTC. Amino acid sequence: CASSLGVEHEQYF.

Remarks on this clone: A junction boundary mismatches the germline segment, possibly from a read error. This chain uses TRBV6-1 with TRBJ2-3; 9 nucleotides line up with TRBD2. This CDR3 is 16 amino acids long. Per germline, CDR1 MNHNS and CDR2 SASEGT. The CDR3: CAISEGSGGGTDTQYF. CDR3 nucleotides: TGTGCCATCAGTGAAGGTAGCGGGGGAGGAACAGATACGCAGTATTTT.

This clone was seen at least ten times. This chain joins TRBV2 and TRBJ2-7, with 9 bases that match TRBD2. After removal of 6 bases from V and 2 bases from J, the junction contained 8 bases not matched to a gene. The germline gives CDR1 SNHLY, CDR2 FYNNEI. CDR3 size: 15 residues. The CDR3 bases are TGTGCCAGCAGCCCACGGGGACTAGCCACCTACGAGCAGTACTTC. This encodes CASSPRGLATYEQYF.

This sequence joins TRBV19 and TRBJ1-3; no definite D call. V shed 4 bases and J shed 4 bases, with 8 bases lying between them. CDR1 and CDR2 from the germline V gene are LNHDA and SQIVND (reference sequence). The CDR3 loop spans 13 amino acids. The CDR3 DNA is TGTGCCAGTAGTAAGGGATACGGAAACACCATATATTTT. This gives the protein CASSKGYGNTIYF.

The CDR3 loop is CASSQAGFAGELFF. CDR3 sequence (DNA): TGTGCCAGCAGCCAAGCAGGATTCGCCGGGGAGCTGTTTTTT. The rearrangement joins TRBV11-3 to TRBJ2-2; no firm D call. The V gene lost 5 bases and the J gene lost 6 bases, with 13 bases spanning the gap. Looked up from germline, CDR1 is SGHNT and CDR2 is YENEEA. The CDR3 has 14 amino acids.

This clone occurred a few times. The chain has TRBV9 and TRBJ2-3, with D perhaps given as TRBD1 or TRBD2 (5 bases each). The germline CDR1 and CDR2 sequences are SGDLS and YYNGEE. Trimming removed 2 bases from V and 2 bases from J, with 15 bases in between. This CDR3 has 16 amino acids. The CDR3 coding sequence is TGTGCCAGCAGCGTTTTTAGGGACGGTTTCACAGATACGCAGTATTTT. Translated: CASSVFRDGFTDTQYF.

In this sample, this clone turned up a few times. The V gene is TRBV6-8, the J gene TRBJ2-1; 11 nucleotides line up with TRBD2. Trimming took 1 base from V and 15 from J; bases not matched to a gene: 8. Germline-derived CDR1 and CDR2 are MNHGY and SAAAGT. This CDR3 has 14 amino acids. In DNA, the CDR3 is TGTGCCAGCAGTTACTTCCCTAGCGGGGGGTTCTGGTTCTTC. Amino acids: CASSYFPSGGFWFF.

The V and J genes are TRBV30 and TRBJ2-2; 8 bases agree with TRBD2. J was trimmed by 4 bases and V by 3 bases; bases with no gene match: 4. The CDR3 contains 14 residues. Germline V CDR1 and CDR2: GTSNPN, SVGIG (reference sequence). This CDR3 reads CAWRERGLTGELFF. CDR3 in DNA: TGTGCCTGGAGGGAGCGGGGGCTCACCGGGGAGCTGTTTTTT.

The chain joins TRBV19 to TRBJ2-5; D not resolved. Germline loops: CDR1 LNHDA, CDR2 SQIVND (reference sequence). The V end lost 5 bases, the J end lost 6 bases, and 13 bases lay between the germline ends. The CDR3 is made up of 13 amino acids. The DNA of the CDR3 is TGTGCCAGTAGTCTCCCCGCTGGGAAGACCCAGTACTTC. Its protein product is CASSLPAGKTQYF.

This clone was detected a few times. V is TRBV11-3 and J is TRBJ2-7; D is perhaps TRBD2 (6 bases). This CDR3 contains 15 residues. V shed 5 bases and J shed 0 bases, with 14 bases lying between them. Germline loops: CDR1 SGHNT, CDR2 YENEEA. The CDR3 region has the DNA TGTGCCAGCAGCGGGAGGAAACTGTCCTCCTACGAGCAGTACTTC. Translation gives CASSGRKLSSYEQYF.

The CDR3 region has the DNA TGTGCCAGCACCGACTACAGAGCAACTAATGAAAAACTGTTTTTT. This encodes CASTDYRATNEKLFF. J is TRBJ1-4 and V is TRBV12-5; D uncertain. In germline, CDR1 is LGHNT, CDR2 FRNRAP. The CDR3 loop spans 15 amino acids.

The V gene is TRBV6-8, the J gene TRBJ1-2; D unclear. Trimming removed 4 bases from V and 1 base from J, with 10 bases in between. Germline values: CDR1 MNHGY, CDR2 SAAAGT. This CDR3 has 14 amino acids. The CDR3 DNA sequence: TGTGCCAGCAGTTCCCCCGGGCTTAACTATGGCTACACCTTC. It codes for CASSSPGLNYGYTF.